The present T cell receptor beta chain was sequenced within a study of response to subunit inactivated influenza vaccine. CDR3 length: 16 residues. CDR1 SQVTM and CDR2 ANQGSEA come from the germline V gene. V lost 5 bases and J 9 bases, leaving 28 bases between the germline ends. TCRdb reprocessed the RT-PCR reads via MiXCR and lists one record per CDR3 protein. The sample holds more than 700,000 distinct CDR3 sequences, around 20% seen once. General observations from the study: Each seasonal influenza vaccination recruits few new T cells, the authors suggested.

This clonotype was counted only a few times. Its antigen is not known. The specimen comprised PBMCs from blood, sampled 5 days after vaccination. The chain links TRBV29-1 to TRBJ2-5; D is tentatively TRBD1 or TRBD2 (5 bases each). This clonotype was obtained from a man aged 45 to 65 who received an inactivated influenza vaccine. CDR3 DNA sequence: TGCAGCGTTCCGTCGCCCGGGGCAGGGCCCACATCGGCCCAGTACTTC. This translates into CSVPSPGAGPTSAQYF.